The T cell receptor (beta chain) described here comes from a study of OX40 agonist ivuxolimab in advanced cancers. Turning to the study itself: The patients got ivuxolimab, which is an agonistic anti-OX40 (CD134) antibody. The study, taken as a whole, reports: In the 0.1-3.0 mg/kg groups, partial responders showed among the lowest expansion.

Points on this clone: Its antigen is undetermined.

Only in-frame clones appear in the TCRdb table, and some are missing; sequencing was by immunoSEQ multiplex PCR. Of tens of thousands of clones in the sample, about nine tenths were seen once. The germline gives CDR1 WSHSY, CDR2 SAAADI. The CDR3 totals 13 residues. Trimming removed 0 bases from V and 5 bases from J, with 5 bases in between. This TCR derives from an adult with an advanced solid tumor such as melanoma, head and neck, liver or kidney cancer. Material: CD4+ or CD8+ T cells sorted from blood, obtained in a trial of the OX40 agonist ivuxolimab. V and J are TRBV10-2 and TRBJ1-5, with D uncertain. CDR3 nucleotides: TGCGCCAGCAGTGAGTCGTGGCATCAGCCCCAGCATTTT. Translated, it gives CASSESWHQPQHF.